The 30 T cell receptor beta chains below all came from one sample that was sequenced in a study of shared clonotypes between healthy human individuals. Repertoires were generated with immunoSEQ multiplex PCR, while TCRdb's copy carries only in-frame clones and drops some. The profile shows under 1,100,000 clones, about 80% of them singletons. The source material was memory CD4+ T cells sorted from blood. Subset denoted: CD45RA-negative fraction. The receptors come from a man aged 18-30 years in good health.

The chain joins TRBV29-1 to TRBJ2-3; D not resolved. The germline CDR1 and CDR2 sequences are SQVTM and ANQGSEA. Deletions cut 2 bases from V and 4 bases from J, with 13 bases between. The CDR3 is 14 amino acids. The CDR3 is CSVEHFLVPDTQYF. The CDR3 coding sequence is TGCAGCGTTGAACATTTCCTAGTTCCAGATACGCAGTATTTT.

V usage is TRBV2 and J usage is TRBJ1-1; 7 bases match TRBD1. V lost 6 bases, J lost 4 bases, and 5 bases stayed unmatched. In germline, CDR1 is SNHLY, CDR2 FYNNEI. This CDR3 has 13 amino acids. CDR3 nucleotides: TGTGCCAGCAGAGACAGGGCGGGCACTGAAGCTTTCTTT. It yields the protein CASRDRAGTEAFF.

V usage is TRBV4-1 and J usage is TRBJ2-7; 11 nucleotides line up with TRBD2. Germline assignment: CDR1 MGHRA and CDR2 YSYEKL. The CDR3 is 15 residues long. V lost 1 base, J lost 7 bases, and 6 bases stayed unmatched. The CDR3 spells CASSQVAGGPFEQYF. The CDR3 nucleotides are TGCGCCAGCAGCCAAGTAGCGGGAGGGCCGTTTGAGCAGTACTTC.

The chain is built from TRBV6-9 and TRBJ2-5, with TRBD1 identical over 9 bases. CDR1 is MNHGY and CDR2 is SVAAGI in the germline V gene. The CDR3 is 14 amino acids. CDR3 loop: CGTGAGAGQETQYF. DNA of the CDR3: TGTGGGACAGGGGCGGGGGCCGGACAAGAGACCCAGTACTTC.

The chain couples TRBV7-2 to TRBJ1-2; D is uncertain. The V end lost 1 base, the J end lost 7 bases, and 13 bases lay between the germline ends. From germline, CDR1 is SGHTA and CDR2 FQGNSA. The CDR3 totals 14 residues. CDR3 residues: CASSLGGSAGGYTF. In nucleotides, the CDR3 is TGTGCCAGCAGCTTAGGTGGAAGCGCGGGTGGCTACACCTTC.

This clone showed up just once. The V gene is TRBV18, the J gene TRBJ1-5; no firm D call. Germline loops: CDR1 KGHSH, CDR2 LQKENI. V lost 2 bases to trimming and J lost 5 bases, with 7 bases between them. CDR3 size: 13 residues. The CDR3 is CASSPLEYQPQHF. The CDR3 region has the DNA TGTGCCAGCTCACCATTAGAATATCAGCCCCAGCATTTT.

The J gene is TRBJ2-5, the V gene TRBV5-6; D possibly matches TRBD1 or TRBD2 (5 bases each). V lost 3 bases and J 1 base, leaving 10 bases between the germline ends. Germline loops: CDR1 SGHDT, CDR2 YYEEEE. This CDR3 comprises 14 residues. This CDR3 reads CASSSKGRQETQYF. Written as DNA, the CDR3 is TGTGCCAGCAGCTCTAAGGGACGCCAAGAGACCCAGTACTTC.

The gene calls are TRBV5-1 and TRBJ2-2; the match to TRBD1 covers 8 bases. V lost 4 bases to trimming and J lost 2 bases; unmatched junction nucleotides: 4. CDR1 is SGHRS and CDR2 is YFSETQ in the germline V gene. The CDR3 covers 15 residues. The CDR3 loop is CASSVDRANTGELFF. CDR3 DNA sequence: TGCGCCAGCAGCGTGGACAGGGCAAACACCGGGGAGCTGTTTTTT.

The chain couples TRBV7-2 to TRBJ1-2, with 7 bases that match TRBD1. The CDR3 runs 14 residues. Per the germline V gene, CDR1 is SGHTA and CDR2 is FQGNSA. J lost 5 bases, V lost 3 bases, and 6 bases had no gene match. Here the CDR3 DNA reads TGTGCCAGCAGCTTTAACCGGGACAGTTATGGCTACACCTTC. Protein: CASSFNRDSYGYTF.

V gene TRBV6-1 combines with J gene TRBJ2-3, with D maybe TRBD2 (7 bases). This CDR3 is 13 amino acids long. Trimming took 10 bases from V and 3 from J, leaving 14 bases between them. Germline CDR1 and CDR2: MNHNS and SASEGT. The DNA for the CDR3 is TGTGCCACCCAAGGGGGAGGGACAGATACGCAGTATTTT. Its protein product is CATQGGGTDTQYF.

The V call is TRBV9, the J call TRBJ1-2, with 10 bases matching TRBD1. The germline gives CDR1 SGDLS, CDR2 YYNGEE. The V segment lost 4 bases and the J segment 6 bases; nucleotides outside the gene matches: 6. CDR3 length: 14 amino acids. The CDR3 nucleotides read TGTGCCAGCAGCTCCAAAGACAGGGGGCATGGCTACACCTTC. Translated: CASSSKDRGHGYTF.

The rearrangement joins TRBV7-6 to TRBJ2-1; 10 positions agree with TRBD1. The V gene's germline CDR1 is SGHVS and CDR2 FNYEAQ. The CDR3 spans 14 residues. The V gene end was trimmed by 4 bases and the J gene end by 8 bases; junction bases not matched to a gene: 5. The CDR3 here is CASSWDRGFDEQFF. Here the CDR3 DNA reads TGTGCCAGCAGCTGGGACAGGGGTTTTGATGAGCAGTTCTTC.

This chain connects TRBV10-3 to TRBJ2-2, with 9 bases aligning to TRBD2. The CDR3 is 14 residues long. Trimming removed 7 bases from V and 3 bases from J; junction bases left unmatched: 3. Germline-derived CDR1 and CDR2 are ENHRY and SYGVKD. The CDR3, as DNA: TGTGCCATCAAGCGGGAGGTCGACACCGGGGAGCTGTTTTTT. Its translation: CAIKREVDTGELFF.

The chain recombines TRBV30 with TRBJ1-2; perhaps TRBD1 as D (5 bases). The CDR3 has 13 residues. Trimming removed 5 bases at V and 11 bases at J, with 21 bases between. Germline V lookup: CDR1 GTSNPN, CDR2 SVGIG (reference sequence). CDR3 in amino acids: CAWAPGQGKNYTF. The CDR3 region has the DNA TGTGCCTGGGCCCCCGGCCAGGGAAAAAATTACACCTTC.

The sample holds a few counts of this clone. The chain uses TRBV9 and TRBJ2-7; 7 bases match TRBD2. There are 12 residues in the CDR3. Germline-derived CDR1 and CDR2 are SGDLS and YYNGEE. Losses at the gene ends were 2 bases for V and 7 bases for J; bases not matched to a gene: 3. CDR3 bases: TGTGCCAGCAGCGTCCACGGGAGGGAGCAGTACTTC. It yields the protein CASSVHGREQYF.

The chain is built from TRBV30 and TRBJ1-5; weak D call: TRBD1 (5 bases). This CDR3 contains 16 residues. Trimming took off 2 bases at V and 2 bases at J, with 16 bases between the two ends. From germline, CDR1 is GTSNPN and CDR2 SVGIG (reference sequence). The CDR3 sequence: CAWSPPLDIGNQPQHF. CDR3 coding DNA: TGTGCCTGGAGTCCTCCATTGGACATTGGCAATCAGCCCCAGCATTTT.

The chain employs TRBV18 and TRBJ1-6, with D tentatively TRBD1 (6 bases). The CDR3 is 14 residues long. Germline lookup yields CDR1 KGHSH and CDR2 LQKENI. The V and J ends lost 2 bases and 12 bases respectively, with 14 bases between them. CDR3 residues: CASSPAGALEPLHF. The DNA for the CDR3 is TGTGCCAGCTCACCAGCAGGGGCCTTGGAACCCCTCCACTTT.

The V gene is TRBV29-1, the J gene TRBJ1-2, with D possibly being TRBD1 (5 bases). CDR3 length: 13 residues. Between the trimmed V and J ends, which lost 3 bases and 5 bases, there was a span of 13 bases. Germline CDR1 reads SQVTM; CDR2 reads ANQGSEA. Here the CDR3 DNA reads TGCAGCGTTGAGGGGGATTACCTATATGGCTACACCTTC. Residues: CSVEGDYLYGYTF.

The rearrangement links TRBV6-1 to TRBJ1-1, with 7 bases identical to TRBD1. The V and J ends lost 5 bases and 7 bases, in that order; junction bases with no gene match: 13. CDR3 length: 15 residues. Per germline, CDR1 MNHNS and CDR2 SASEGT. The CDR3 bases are TGTGCCAGCAGTACATATCCTAGGGACAGCCTTGAAGCTTTCTTT. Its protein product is CASSTYPRDSLEAFF.

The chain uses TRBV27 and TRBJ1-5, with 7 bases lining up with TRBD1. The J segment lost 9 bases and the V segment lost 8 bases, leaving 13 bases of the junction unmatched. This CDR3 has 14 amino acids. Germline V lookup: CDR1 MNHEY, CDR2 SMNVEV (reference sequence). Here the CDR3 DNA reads TGTGCCAGCTCCTCCAGGGGGGTCGGGGGGCCCCAGCATTTT. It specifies CASSSRGVGGPQHF.

This CDR3 reads CASSYMRTYEQYF. The CDR3 DNA is TGTGCCAGCAGTTACATGAGAACCTACGAGCAGTACTTC. The J gene is TRBJ2-5, the V gene TRBV6-6; no reliable D call. The J call is uncertain, as TRBJ2-7 better fits the DNA end. There are 13 residues in the CDR3. Germline V gene lookup returns CDR1 MNHNY and CDR2 SVGAGI (reference sequence).

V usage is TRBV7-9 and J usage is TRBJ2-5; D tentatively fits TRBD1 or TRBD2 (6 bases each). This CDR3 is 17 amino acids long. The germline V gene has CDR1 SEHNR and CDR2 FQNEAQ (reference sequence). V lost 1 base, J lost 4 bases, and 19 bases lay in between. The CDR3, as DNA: TGTGCCAGCAGCTTAGTGAGGCCGGGGGTAGGGGGAGAGACCCAGTACTTC. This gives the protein CASSLVRPGVGGETQYF.

In nucleotides, the CDR3 is TGCGCCAGCAGCTTGGACTCGGGGAACTTGAACACTGAAGCTTTCTTT. This sequence encodes CASSLDSGNLNTEAFF. The genes are TRBV5-1 and TRBJ1-1; D not resolved. The V gene's germline CDR1 is SGHRS and CDR2 YFSETQ. With 0 bases removed from V and 0 bases from J, the gap between germline ends came to 12 bases. There are 16 residues in the CDR3.

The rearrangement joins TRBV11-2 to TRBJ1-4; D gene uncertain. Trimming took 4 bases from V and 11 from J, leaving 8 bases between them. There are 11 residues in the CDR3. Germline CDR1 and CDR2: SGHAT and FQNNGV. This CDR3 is CASSSMGKLFF. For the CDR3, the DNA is TGTGCCAGCAGCTCAATGGGGAAACTGTTTTTT.

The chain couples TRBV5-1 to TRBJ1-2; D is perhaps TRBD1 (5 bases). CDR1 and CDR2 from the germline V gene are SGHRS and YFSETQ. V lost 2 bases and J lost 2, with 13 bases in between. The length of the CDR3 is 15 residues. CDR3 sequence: CASSFTGTKNYGYTF. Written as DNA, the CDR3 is TGCGCCAGCAGCTTCACCGGGACCAAGAACTATGGCTACACCTTC.

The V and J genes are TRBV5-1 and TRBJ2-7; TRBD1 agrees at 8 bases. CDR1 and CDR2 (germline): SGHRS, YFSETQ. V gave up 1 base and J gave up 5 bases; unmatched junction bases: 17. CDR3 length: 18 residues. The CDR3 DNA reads TGCGCCAGCAGCTTGTTTGCGGCAGGGGGCTACCGGGCTGACGAGCAGTACTTC. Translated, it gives CASSLFAAGGYRADEQYF.

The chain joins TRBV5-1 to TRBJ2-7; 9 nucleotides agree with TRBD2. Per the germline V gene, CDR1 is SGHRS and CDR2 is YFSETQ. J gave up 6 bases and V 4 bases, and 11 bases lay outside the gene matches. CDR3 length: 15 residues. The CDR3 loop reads CASSSVAGARAEQYF. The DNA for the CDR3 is TGCGCCAGCAGCAGCGTAGCGGGAGCACGGGCCGAGCAGTACTTC.

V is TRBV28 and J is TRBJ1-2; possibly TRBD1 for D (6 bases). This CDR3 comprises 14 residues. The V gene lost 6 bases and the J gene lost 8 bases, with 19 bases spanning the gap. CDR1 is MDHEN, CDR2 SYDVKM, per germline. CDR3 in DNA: TGTGCCAGCAGCCCTCCTCAGGGGCCCCTAGGCTACACCTTC. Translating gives CASSPPQGPLGYTF.

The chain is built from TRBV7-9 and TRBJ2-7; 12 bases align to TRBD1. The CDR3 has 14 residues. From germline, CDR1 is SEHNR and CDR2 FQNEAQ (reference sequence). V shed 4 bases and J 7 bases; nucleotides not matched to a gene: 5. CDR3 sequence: CASSWDRGRNEQYF. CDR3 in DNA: TGTGCCAGCAGCTGGGACAGGGGGCGGAATGAGCAGTACTTC.

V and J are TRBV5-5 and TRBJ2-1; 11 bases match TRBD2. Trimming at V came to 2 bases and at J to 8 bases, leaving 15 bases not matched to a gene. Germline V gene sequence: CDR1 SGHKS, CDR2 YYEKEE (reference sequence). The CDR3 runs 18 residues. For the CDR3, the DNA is TGTGCCAGCAGCTTTTATAGCGGGAGGGCCAGAGGGGTCCATGAGCAGTTCTTC. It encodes CASSFYSGRARGVHEQFF.